A single sample is the source of the 21 T cell receptor beta chains below, sequenced in a study of OX40 agonist ivuxolimab in advanced cancers. The protocol was immunoSEQ multiplex PCR, while the TCRdb copy is restricted to in-frame clones and leaves out a portion. The repertoire holds about 95,000 clones, with more than 85% as singletons. Sequenced here: CD4+ or CD8+ T cells sorted from blood, sampled in a trial of the OX40 agonist ivuxolimab. The receptors were gathered from an adult with an advanced solid tumor such as melanoma, head and neck, liver or kidney cancer.

This rearrangement joins TRBV5-4 to TRBJ2-7; 13 bases match TRBD2. The CDR3 extends over 18 amino acids. J was trimmed by 3 bases and V by 4 bases; bases with no gene match: 13. CDR1 and CDR2 (germline): SGHNT, YYREEE (reference sequence). CDR3 nucleotide sequence: TGTGCCAGCAGCGGTCTGATAGGGGGACTAGCGGGATTCTACGAGCAGTACTTC. Translation gives CASSGLIGGLAGFYEQYF.

A few counts support this clone. The CDR3 loop reads CAISDGLVGYF. CDR3 DNA sequence: TGTGCCATCAGTGACGGACTGGTGGGGTACTTC. V and J are TRBV10-3 and TRBJ2-7; D perhaps matches TRBD2 (5 bases). V lost 3 bases and J 12 bases, leaving 12 bases between the germline ends. CDR3 length equals 11 residues. CDR1 ENHRY and CDR2 SYGVKD come from the germline V gene.

This chain joins TRBV28 and TRBJ2-7, with a weak D call TRBD1 (6 bases). The V gene's germline CDR1 is MDHEN and CDR2 SYDVKM. The germline V and J ends were trimmed by 5 bases and 0 bases, with 17 bases remaining between them. The CDR3 has 16 residues. CDR3 coding DNA: TGTGCCAGCAGTGGTCGGGACACGAAGAGCTCCTACGAGCAGTACTTC. Its protein product is CASSGRDTKSSYEQYF.

This rearrangement joins TRBV5-1 to TRBJ2-5; TRBD1 agrees at 8 bases. The CDR3 is made up of 14 amino acids. Germline-derived CDR1 and CDR2 are SGHRS and YFSETQ. The V gene end was trimmed by 5 bases and the J gene end by 7 bases; junction bases not matched to a gene: 10. The CDR3 reads CASRSGQGRGTQYF. CDR3 nucleotides: TGCGCCAGCAGGTCCGGACAGGGCCGGGGGACCCAGTACTTC.

The V call is TRBV19, the J call TRBJ1-1; D is undetermined. The germline gives CDR1 LNHDA, CDR2 SQIVND (reference sequence). This CDR3 comprises 13 residues. V lost 8 bases to trimming and J lost 0 bases, with 10 bases between them. CDR3 region: CASHRSLNTEAFF. The CDR3 nucleotides read TGTGCCAGTCACCGGTCACTGAACACTGAAGCTTTCTTT.

The chain joins TRBV9 to TRBJ2-2, with D unclear. In germline, CDR1 is SGDLS, CDR2 YYNGEE. V was cut by 1 base and J by 2 bases, with 9 bases left in between. This CDR3 spans 15 amino acids. The CDR3: CASSVIVGNTGELFF. The CDR3 nucleotides read TGTGCCAGCAGCGTAATTGTGGGAAACACCGGGGAGCTGTTTTTT.

The chain recombines TRBV7-2 with TRBJ2-5, with 7 bases matching TRBD2. This CDR3 contains 15 residues. Germline CDR1 SGHTA, CDR2 FQGNSA. The V and J ends lost 0 bases and 4 bases, in that order; junction bases with no gene match: 5. CDR3 loop: CASSLALRGGETQYF. CDR3 nucleotides: TGTGCCAGCAGCTTAGCGCTCCGCGGGGGAGAGACCCAGTACTTC.

CDR3 coding DNA: TGTGCCAGCAGCGTAGAAGATAGCGGAACCATTTACAATGAGCAGTTCTTC. This codes for CASSVEDSGTIYNEQFF. The J gene is TRBJ2-1, the V gene TRBV9, with D perhaps TRBD2 (6 bases). Germline V gives CDR1 SGDLS, CDR2 YYNGEE. Trimming cost V 0 bases and J 4 bases, with 17 bases left between them. This CDR3 contains 17 residues.

The chain joins TRBV9 to TRBJ2-7, with D possibly being TRBD1 or TRBD2 (5 bases each). The CDR3 loop spans 14 amino acids. Trimming pared 4 bases from V and 4 bases from J, leaving 15 bases between. The germline CDR1 and CDR2 sequences are SGDLS and YYNGEE. CDR3 coding DNA: TGTGCCAGCAGCCCCGGGACCACGTCGTACGAGCAGTACTTC. As protein: CASSPGTTSYEQYF.

This sequence joins TRBV28 and TRBJ2-1, with D perhaps TRBD1 (6 bases). This CDR3 is built from 14 residues. The V end was cut by 5 bases, the J end by 9 bases, with 17 bases between. Germline CDR1 MDHEN, CDR2 SYDVKM. CDR3 DNA: TGTGCCAGCAGTCCAAAAACAGGGTTTTCTGAGCAGTTCTTC. It specifies CASSPKTGFSEQFF.

J is TRBJ2-7 and V is TRBV21-1. TRBV21-1 is designated a pseudogene. This CDR3 spans 15 amino acids. The CDR3 DNA reads TGTGCCAGCAGCAAAGGTTGGGACCCCTCCTACGAGCAGTACTTC. Translating gives CASSKGWDPSYEQYF.

The gene calls are TRBV2 and TRBJ1-6; 8 nucleotides align to TRBD1. Germline lookup yields CDR1 SNHLY and CDR2 FYNNEI. CDR3 length: 14 residues. Trimming cost V 6 bases and J 4 bases; bases outside gene matches: 2. This chain's CDR3 is CASRGTGYNSPLHF. The DNA for the CDR3 is TGTGCCAGCAGGGGGACAGGATATAATTCACCCCTCCACTTT.

This clone was found a few times. The V call is TRBV5-1, the J call TRBJ1-4; D ambiguous. This CDR3 has 14 residues. Trimming removed 5 bases from V and 3 bases from J, with 11 bases in between. The germline V gene encodes CDR1 SGHRS and CDR2 YFSETQ. This chain's CDR3 is CASSLTGPNEKLFF. In nucleotides, the CDR3 is TGCGCCAGCAGTCTCACCGGCCCTAATGAAAAACTGTTTTTT.

This sequence joins TRBV19 and TRBJ2-2; 9 bases are shared with TRBD2. The CDR3 is 19 residues long. V shed 1 base and J 1 base; nucleotides not matched to a gene: 10. The germline V gene has CDR1 LNHDA and CDR2 SQIVND (reference sequence). CDR3 bases: TGTGCCAGTAGTATAGTTTTCTCCCTAGCGGGAATGAACACCGGGGAGCTGTTTTTT. As protein: CASSIVFSLAGMNTGELFF.

V gene TRBV4-1 combines with J gene TRBJ2-2; D unresolved. Trimming left V 4 bases short and J 5 bases short, with 14 bases between. Germline-derived CDR1 and CDR2 are MGHRA and YSYEKL. This CDR3 spans 15 amino acids. For the CDR3, the DNA is TGCGCCAGCAGCCCCCCCCGAGCTTCGACCGGGGAGCTGTTTTTT. Protein product: CASSPPRASTGELFF.

This chain connects TRBV5-8 to TRBJ2-2; TRBD1 might be the D (6 bases). V lost 4 bases to trimming and J lost 4 bases, with 11 bases between them. CDR1 and CDR2 from the germline V gene are SGHTS and YDEGEE. The CDR3 has 14 residues. CDR3 residues: CASSKDSITGELFF. Written as DNA, the CDR3 is TGTGCCAGCAGCAAGGACAGCATCACCGGGGAGCTGTTTTTT. The whole variable domain, filled in from reference TRBV5-8 and TRBJ2-2, reads EAGVTQSPTHLIKTRGQQATLRCSPISGHTSVYWYQQALGLGLQFLLWYDEGEERNRGNFPPRFSGRQFPNYSSELNVNALELEDSALYLCASSKDSITGELFFGEGSRLTVL.

This chain links TRBV6-1 with TRBJ1-1; the D is unclear. This CDR3 has 14 amino acids. Germline V gene data show CDR1 as MNHNS and CDR2 as SASEGT. Trimming left V 4 bases short and J 7 bases short, with 16 bases between. The CDR3 DNA is TGTGCCAGCAGTGGAGTCGGCCGGACCCTTGAAGCTTTCTTT. Its translation is CASSGVGRTLEAFF.

The chain employs TRBV5-1 and TRBJ2-1; D gene ambiguous. Germline assignment: CDR1 SGHRS and CDR2 YFSETQ. The ends were cut back, 1 base at V and 4 bases at J, with 6 bases in the middle. This CDR3 is built from 13 residues. The CDR3 loop reads CASSLHRYNEQFF. The CDR3 nucleotides are TGCGCCAGCAGCTTGCACAGATACAATGAGCAGTTCTTC.

This clone appeared once. This rearrangement joins TRBV6-1 to TRBJ1-1; D possibly corresponds to TRBD1 (6 bases). The V and J ends lost 0 bases and 1 base respectively, with 9 bases between them. Germline loops: CDR1 MNHNS, CDR2 SASEGT. CDR3 size: 15 residues. CDR3 region: CASSEARTANTEAFF. The CDR3 DNA reads as TGTGCCAGCAGTGAAGCTCGGACAGCGAACACTGAAGCTTTCTTT.

The J gene is TRBJ2-7, the V gene TRBV28; the match to TRBD1 covers 9 bases. The CDR3 extends over 15 amino acids. CDR1 is MDHEN and CDR2 is SYDVKM in the germline V gene. The junction had 8 bases not matched to a gene; V was cut back by 6 bases and J by 2 bases. CDR3 loop: CASRPGTGNPYEQYF. CDR3 coding DNA: TGTGCCAGCAGGCCCGGGACAGGGAACCCCTACGAGCAGTACTTC. Together with reference TRBV28 and TRBJ2-7, the CDR3 gives the full variable domain: DVKVTQSSRYLVKRTGEKVFLECVQDMDHENMFWYRQDPGLGLRLIYFSYDVKMKEKGDIPEGYSVSREKKERFSLILESASTNQTSMYLCASRPGTGNPYEQYFGPGTRLTVT.

The chain links TRBV2 to TRBJ1-2; D is ambiguous. The CDR3 is 14 amino acids. Per the germline V gene, CDR1 is SNHLY and CDR2 is FYNNEI. Trimming removed 2 bases from V and 6 bases from J, with 13 bases in between. CDR3 sequence (DNA): TGTGCCAGCAGTGAAAACGTCCCCGGCGATGGCTACACCTTC. This encodes CASSENVPGDGYTF.